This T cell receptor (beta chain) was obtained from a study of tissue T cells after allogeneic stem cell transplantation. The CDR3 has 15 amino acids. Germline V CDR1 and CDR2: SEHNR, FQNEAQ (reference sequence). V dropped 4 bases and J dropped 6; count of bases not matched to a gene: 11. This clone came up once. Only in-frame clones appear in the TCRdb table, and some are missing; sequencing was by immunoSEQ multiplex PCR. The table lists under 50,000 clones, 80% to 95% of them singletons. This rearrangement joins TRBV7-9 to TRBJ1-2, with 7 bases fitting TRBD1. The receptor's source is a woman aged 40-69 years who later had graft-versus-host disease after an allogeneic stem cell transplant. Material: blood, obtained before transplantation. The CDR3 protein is CASSSRTGVRNGYTF. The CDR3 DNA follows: TGTGCCAGCAGCTCTCGAACAGGGGTGCGGAATGGCTACACCTTC.